Below, 23 T cell receptor beta chains from the same sample are listed, as sequenced in a study of immune evolution from preneoplasia to lung adenocarcinoma. Profiling relied on immunoSEQ multiplex PCR, and the TCRdb table lists in-frame clones only, not all of them. Of approximately 9,000 clones listed, 82% are singletons. The specimen sequenced was FFPE minimally invasive lung adenocarcinoma tissue. All receptors derive from an older person with lung adenocarcinoma.

This chain uses TRBV5-8 with TRBJ1-5, with 9 bases aligning to TRBD1. The CDR3 consists of 15 residues. CDR1 SGHTS and CDR2 YDEGEE come from the germline V gene. V was clipped by 4 bases and J by 0 bases; unmatched bases: 2. CDR3 amino acids: CASSKGQGSNQPQHF. CDR3 coding DNA: TGTGCCAGCAGCAAGGGACAGGGTAGCAATCAGCCCCAGCATTTT.

The gene calls are TRBV5-4 and TRBJ2-7, with 10 bases lining up with TRBD1. V trimming: 3 bases; J trimming: 6 bases; junction bases outside the gene matches: 3. The germline CDR1 and CDR2 sequences are SGHNT and YYREEE (reference sequence). This CDR3 has 13 amino acids. CDR3 coding DNA: TGTGCCAGCAGCTGGGACAGGGGAGGCGAGCAGTACTTC. This translates into CASSWDRGGEQYF. The whole variable domain, remainder taken from reference TRBV5-4 and TRBJ2-7, is ETGVTQSPTHLIKTRGQQVTLRCSSQSGHNTVSWYQQALGQGPQFIFQYYREEENGRGNFPPRFSGLQFPNYSSELNVNALELDDSALYLCASSWDRGGEQYFGPGTRLTVT.

The chain links TRBV7-9 to TRBJ2-7; 7 positions match TRBD2. Germline loops: CDR1 SEHNR, CDR2 FQNEAQ (reference sequence). V lost 5 bases, J lost 1 base, and 14 bases stayed unmatched. CDR3 size: 17 residues. Here the CDR3 reads CASSTTRIRGVSYEQYF. CDR3 coding DNA: TGTGCCAGCAGCACAACCCGAATCCGGGGGGTTTCCTACGAGCAGTACTTC.

The rearrangement joins TRBV28 to TRBJ2-1; TRBD2 matches at 15 bases. From germline, CDR1 is MDHEN and CDR2 SYDVKM. V lost 6 bases to trimming and J lost 0 bases; unmatched junction nucleotides: 3. This CDR3 region has 17 residues. The CDR3 protein is CASSGLAGGSSYNEQFF. CDR3 coding DNA: TGTGCCAGCAGCGGACTAGCGGGGGGGAGCTCCTACAATGAGCAGTTCTTC.

The gene calls are TRBV4-1 and TRBJ1-6; TRBD1 matches 8 bases. From germline, CDR1 is MGHRA and CDR2 YSYEKL. Trimming removed 3 bases from V and 10 bases from J; junction bases left unmatched: 5. This CDR3 region has 14 residues. CDR3 in amino acids: CASSQDRARSPLHF. DNA of the CDR3: TGCGCCAGCAGCCAGGACAGGGCGAGGTCACCCCTCCACTTT.

The rearrangement links TRBV9 to TRBJ1-5; a possible D gene is TRBD1 (5 bases). Trimming cost V 3 bases and J 7 bases, with 17 bases left between them. The CDR3 consists of 15 residues. Germline V gene lookup returns CDR1 SGDLS and CDR2 YYNGEE. CDR3 DNA sequence: TGTGCCAGCAGCGCTACTGTCGGGGAGGGGCAGCCCCAGCATTTT. Protein product: CASSATVGEGQPQHF.

The gene calls are TRBV5-4 and TRBJ1-3; 9 positions agree with TRBD1. Germline V gene lookup returns CDR1 SGHNT and CDR2 YYREEE (reference sequence). After removal of 4 bases from V and 7 bases from J, the junction contained 9 bases not matched to a gene. CDR3 length equals 15 residues. The chain's CDR3 is CASSAQGTGRNTIYF. For the CDR3, the DNA is TGTGCCAGCAGCGCCCAGGGGACAGGGCGGAACACCATATATTTT.

The chain links TRBV20-1 to TRBJ2-1; D ambiguous. The CDR3 has 10 residues. Between the trimmed V and J ends, which lost 6 bases and 5 bases, there was a span of 5 bases. Per the germline V gene, CDR1 is DFQATT and CDR2 is SNEGSKA (reference sequence). CDR3 in amino acids: CSATHNEQFF. CDR3 coding DNA: TGCAGTGCCACACACAATGAGCAGTTCTTC.

The rearrangement joins TRBV5-1 to TRBJ2-7, with 9 bases identical to TRBD2. V was clipped by 4 bases and J by 3 bases; unmatched bases: 11. This CDR3 comprises 16 residues. Germline V gene data show CDR1 as SGHRS and CDR2 as YFSETQ. The CDR3, as DNA: TGCGCCAGCAGCAACGGGCGGGAGGGCGACGTCTACGAGCAGTACTTC. Its translation: CASSNGREGDVYEQYF. The entire variable domain, with the rest obtained from reference TRBV5-1 and TRBJ2-7, is as follows: KAGVTQTPRYLIKTRGQQVTLSCSPISGHRSVSWYQQTPGQGLQFLFEYFSETQRNKGNFPGRFSGRQFSNSRSEMNVSTLELGDSALYLCASSNGREGDVYEQYFGPGTRLTVT.

The chain links TRBV29-1 to TRBJ2-7; D unresolved. V lost 6 bases and J 3 bases, leaving 12 bases between the germline ends. The germline V gene encodes CDR1 SQVTM and CDR2 ANQGSEA. This CDR3 has 12 amino acids. CDR3 nucleotides: TGCAGCGTCGGCGCGAGTTTCTACGAGCAGTACTTC. It encodes CSVGASFYEQYF.

The rearrangement joins TRBV5-6 to TRBJ2-7; 12 bases are shared with TRBD2. From germline, CDR1 is SGHDT and CDR2 YYEEEE. The CDR3 has 15 amino acids. V trimming: 3 bases; J trimming: 3 bases; junction bases outside the gene matches: 4. The CDR3 sequence: CASSSSGRAFYEQYF. The CDR3 DNA reads as TGTGCCAGCAGCTCTAGCGGGAGGGCCTTCTACGAGCAGTACTTC.

This clone was seen a handful of times. The gene calls are TRBV27 and TRBJ2-1, with D perhaps TRBD2 (5 bases). V shed 10 bases and J shed 8 bases, with 18 bases lying between them. Looked up from germline, CDR1 is MNHEY and CDR2 is SMNVEV (reference sequence). The CDR3 contains 13 residues. CDR3 region: CATWGAGLYEQFF. The CDR3, as DNA: TGTGCCACGTGGGGTGCGGGTCTTTATGAGCAGTTCTTC.

This clone was seen a handful of times. The chain recombines TRBV25-1 with TRBJ1-6; 7 bases are shared with TRBD1. This CDR3 comprises 14 residues. Per the germline V gene, CDR1 is MGHDK and CDR2 is SYGVNS. Trimming took 5 bases from V and 5 from J; bases not matched to a gene: 3. CDR3 residues: CASSWDRDNSPLHF. The CDR3 region has the DNA TGTGCCAGCAGTTGGGACAGAGATAATTCACCCCTCCACTTT. Based on the CDR3 plus reference TRBV25-1 and TRBJ1-6, the full variable domain is EADIYQTPRYLVIGTGKKITLECSQTMGHDKMYWYQQDPGMELHLIHYSYGVNSTEKGDLSSESTVSRIRTEHFPLTLESARPSHTSQYLCASSWDRDNSPLHFGNGTRLTVT.

This chain links TRBV28 with TRBJ2-7, with 9 bases aligning to TRBD1. V lost 5 bases and J lost 6; bases outside the gene matches: 11. The CDR3 has 15 residues. Germline V gene sequence: CDR1 MDHEN, CDR2 SYDVKM. For the CDR3, the DNA is TGTGCCAGCAGTCAGACAGGGGGGTTTTCGGGCGAGCAGTACTTC. Amino acid sequence: CASSQTGGFSGEQYF.

This rearrangement joins TRBV7-8 to TRBJ1-1; 8 bases are shared with TRBD1. V shed 3 bases, J shed 8 bases, and the junction held 5 bases outside the gene matches. CDR1 and CDR2 (germline): SGHVS, FQNEAQ. This CDR3 contains 13 residues. The CDR3 here is CASSLTGDLEAFF. As DNA, the CDR3 is TGTGCCAGCAGCTTGACAGGGGATTTGGAAGCTTTCTTT.

The V call is TRBV5-1, the J call TRBJ1-3; no firm D call. CDR1 and CDR2 from the germline V gene are SGHRS and YFSETQ. This CDR3 comprises 16 residues. The V gene lost 0 bases and the J gene lost 0 bases, with 10 bases spanning the gap. Here the CDR3 reads CASSLGGASSGNTIYF. CDR3 in DNA: TGCGCCAGCAGCTTGGGTGGCGCCTCCTCTGGAAACACCATATATTTT.

This rearrangement joins TRBV6-5 to TRBJ2-7; weak D call: TRBD1 (6 bases). Trimming took off 8 bases at V and 0 bases at J, with 17 bases between the two ends. In germline, CDR1 is MNHEY, CDR2 SVGAGI. The CDR3 is made up of 15 amino acids. The CDR3 DNA sequence: TGTGCCAGCCCGAACGCCCGGGACAACTCCTACGAGCAGTACTTC. This encodes CASPNARDNSYEQYF.

The chain has TRBV11-2 and TRBJ2-1; the match to TRBD2 covers 12 bases. In germline, CDR1 is SGHAT, CDR2 FQNNGV. This CDR3 contains 16 residues. V lost 4 bases to trimming and J lost 4 bases; unmatched junction nucleotides: 5. This chain's CDR3 is CASSYPTSGGYNEQFF. The CDR3 DNA is TGTGCCAGCAGCTACCCGACTAGCGGGGGATACAATGAGCAGTTCTTC.

This rearrangement joins TRBV7-9 to TRBJ1-2, with D maybe TRBD1 (6 bases). The length of the CDR3 is 15 residues. Germline CDR1 is SEHNR and CDR2 is FQNEAQ (reference sequence). The germline V and J ends were trimmed by 5 bases and 1 base, with 14 bases remaining between them. The CDR3 DNA is TGTGCCAGCAGCCAGCAACAGGGACTTAACTATGGCTACACCTTC. Its protein product is CASSQQQGLNYGYTF.

This chain uses TRBV9 with TRBJ2-6; no clear D. The CDR3 runs 15 residues. CDR1 and CDR2 (germline): SGDLS, YYNGEE. The ends were cut back, 0 bases at V and 3 bases at J, with 7 bases in the middle. The CDR3 sequence: CASSVEGLGANVLTF. CDR3 bases: TGTGCCAGCAGCGTAGAAGGGCTTGGGGCCAACGTCCTGACTTTC.

This chain joins TRBV7-2 and TRBJ1-2; unclear D gene. Trimming cost V 0 bases and J 0 bases, with 11 bases left between them. Germline assignment: CDR1 SGHTA and CDR2 FQGNSA. The length of the CDR3 is 16 residues. This CDR3 reads CASSLALWATNYGYTF. In DNA, the CDR3 is TGTGCCAGCAGCTTAGCGCTCTGGGCCACTAACTATGGCTACACCTTC.

Remarks on this clone: Mismatch with germline at one junction end may stem from a read error. The rearrangement joins TRBV9 to TRBJ2-7; 7 nucleotides align to TRBD1. In germline, CDR1 is SGDLS, CDR2 YYNGEE. The CDR3 is made up of 15 amino acids. In nucleotides, the CDR3 is TGTGCCAGCAGCTCCGGACAGGAGGTTTCGGGCACCTTGAACTTC. Translation gives CASSSGQEVSGTLNF.

V usage is TRBV29-1 and J usage is TRBJ2-3; a possible D gene is TRBD2 (5 bases). The CDR3 totals 11 residues. The V end was cut by 5 bases, the J end by 9 bases, with 12 bases between. Germline V lookup: CDR1 SQVTM, CDR2 ANQGSEA. This chain's CDR3 is CSVITGYTQYF. CDR3 DNA: TGCAGCGTTATAACGGGGTACACGCAGTATTTT.